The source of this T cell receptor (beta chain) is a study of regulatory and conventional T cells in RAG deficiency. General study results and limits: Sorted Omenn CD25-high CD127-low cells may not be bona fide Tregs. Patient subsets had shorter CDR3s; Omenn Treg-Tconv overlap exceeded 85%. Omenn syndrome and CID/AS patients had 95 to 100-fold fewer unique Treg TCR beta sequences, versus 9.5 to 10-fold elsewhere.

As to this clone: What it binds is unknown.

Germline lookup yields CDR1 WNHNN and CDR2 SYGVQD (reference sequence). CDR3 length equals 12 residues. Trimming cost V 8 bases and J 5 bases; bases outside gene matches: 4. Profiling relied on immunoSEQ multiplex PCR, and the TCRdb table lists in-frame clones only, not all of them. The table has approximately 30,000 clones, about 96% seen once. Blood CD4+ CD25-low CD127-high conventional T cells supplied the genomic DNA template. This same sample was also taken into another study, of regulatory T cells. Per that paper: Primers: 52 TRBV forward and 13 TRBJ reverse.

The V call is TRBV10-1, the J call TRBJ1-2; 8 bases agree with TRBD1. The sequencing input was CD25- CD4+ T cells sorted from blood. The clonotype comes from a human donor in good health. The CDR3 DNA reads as TGCGCCAGCGGGCAGGGGGCTTATGGCTACACCTTC. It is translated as CASGQGAYGYTF.